Below, 12 T cell receptor beta chains from the same sample are listed, as sequenced in a study of blood T cell repertoires in COVID-19. Clones were sequenced by immunoSEQ multiplex PCR, and TCRdb holds only the in-frame ones, with some missing. This sample has roughly 130,000 clones, with roughly 90% found just once. The sample was peripheral blood. These receptor sequences come from a man between 60 and 70 years old with COVID-19, enrolled during active disease.

This clone was seen just once. The J gene is TRBJ2-1, the V gene TRBV6-4; TRBD2 matches at 13 bases. V dropped 2 bases and J dropped 9; count of bases not matched to a gene: 4. Germline lookup yields CDR1 MRHNA and CDR2 SNTAGT. There are 15 residues in the CDR3. CDR3 in DNA: TGTGCCAGCAGTGACGGACTAGCGGGAGAGTCTGAGCAGTTCTTC. Protein sequence: CASSDGLAGESEQFF.

V gene TRBV27 combines with J gene TRBJ2-7; D is uncertain. The CDR3 has 14 amino acids. Germline loops: CDR1 MNHEY, CDR2 SMNVEV (reference sequence). V was clipped by 2 bases and J by 3 bases, with 11 bases between them. CDR3: CASSLDGFLYEQYF. The CDR3 nucleotides read TGTGCCAGCAGTTTAGACGGGTTTCTCTACGAGCAGTACTTC.

The rearrangement links TRBV10-3 to TRBJ1-2; the match to TRBD1 covers 9 bases. V gave up 0 bases and J gave up 0 bases; unmatched junction bases: 11. Germline V CDR1 and CDR2: ENHRY, SYGVKD. CDR3 length: 19 residues. The CDR3 bases are TGTGCCATCAGTGAGTCCACGGCGGGACAGGGCTTTACTAACTATGGCTACACCTTC. Encoded protein: CAISESTAGQGFTNYGYTF.

This clone was observed a single time. The CDR3 reads CASSLGGQMLFF. The CDR3 DNA follows: TGTGCCAGCAGCTTAGGCGGACAGATGCTGTTTTTT. The chain combines TRBV7-3 with TRBJ2-2; D possibly corresponds to TRBD1 (6 bases). V was clipped by 2 bases and J by 13 bases, with 11 bases between them. The germline gives CDR1 SGHTA, CDR2 FQGTGA. The CDR3 consists of 12 residues.

CDR3 loop: CASSLSRLSNEKLFF. DNA of the CDR3: TGTGCCAGCAGTTTATCGAGGTTGTCCAATGAAAAACTGTTTTTT. This chain joins TRBV27 and TRBJ1-4; D not certain. Germline V gene lookup returns CDR1 MNHEY and CDR2 SMNVEV (reference sequence). The V and J ends lost 0 bases and 5 bases respectively, with 10 bases between them. The CDR3 loop spans 15 amino acids.

The chain uses TRBV10-3 and TRBJ2-3; D might be TRBD1 (6 bases). This CDR3 region has 17 residues. The germline V gene encodes CDR1 ENHRY and CDR2 SYGVKD. With 6 bases removed from V and 0 bases from J, the gap between germline ends came to 19 bases. This CDR3 is CAISSTYRVDSTDTQYF. The CDR3 DNA sequence: TGTGCCATCAGCTCGACGTACAGGGTAGATAGCACAGATACGCAGTATTTT.

V gene TRBV30 combines with J gene TRBJ1-6; D perhaps matches TRBD1 (6 bases). The V and J ends lost 3 bases and 5 bases respectively, with 8 bases between them. The germline V gene encodes CDR1 GTSNPN and CDR2 SVGIG (reference sequence). CDR3 length: 13 amino acids. CDR3 bases: TGTGCCTGGAGACAGGGAGATAATTCACCCCTCCACTTT. The encoded protein is CAWRQGDNSPLHF.

The chain joins TRBV5-1 to TRBJ2-5, with TRBD2 matching 8 bases. Germline trimming cut 0 bases from V and 5 bases from J; bases unmatched to any gene: 9. This CDR3 is built from 16 residues. Per germline, CDR1 SGHRS and CDR2 YFSETQ. Written as DNA, the CDR3 is TGCGCCAGCAGCTTGGCCGTGGCAGCGGGAGAGGAGACCCAGTACTTC. Protein sequence: CASSLAVAAGEETQYF.

This chain uses TRBV2 with TRBJ1-2, with a weak D call TRBD1 (6 bases). The germline V gene encodes CDR1 SNHLY and CDR2 FYNNEI. This CDR3 is 12 amino acids long. V was shortened by 6 bases and J by 11 bases, with 16 bases between the two germline ends. CDR3 DNA sequence: TGTGCCAGCAGGACAGGACTCTGGCGGTACACCTTC. Encoded protein: CASRTGLWRYTF.

This chain links TRBV11-3 with TRBJ2-2; TRBD1 agrees at 8 bases. This CDR3 is built from 16 residues. J gave up 11 bases and V 3 bases, and 14 bases lay outside the gene matches. Germline loops: CDR1 SGHNT, CDR2 YENEEA. The CDR3: CASSLRMGQGAEELFF. The CDR3 nucleotides read TGTGCCAGCAGCTTGAGGATGGGGCAGGGGGCGGAAGAGCTGTTTTTT.

The table lists this clone with a count of one. This rearrangement joins TRBV27 to TRBJ2-5; 7 nucleotides line up with TRBD1. CDR3 length: 14 residues. Per germline, CDR1 MNHEY and CDR2 SMNVEV (reference sequence). J gave up 5 bases and V 6 bases, and 9 bases lay outside the gene matches. CDR3 in amino acids: CASRLQGLEETQYF. The CDR3 DNA is TGTGCCAGCAGGTTACAGGGGTTGGAGGAGACCCAGTACTTC.

The chain links TRBV4-3 to TRBJ2-3; tentative D call: TRBD2 (5 bases). Trimming cost V 0 bases and J 3 bases, with 7 bases left between them. In germline, CDR1 is LGHNA, CDR2 YSLEER. This CDR3 contains 14 residues. CDR3 protein: CASSQERETDTQYF. The CDR3 DNA reads as TGCGCCAGCAGCCAAGAGAGGGAGACAGATACGCAGTATTTT.